This TCR beta chain originates from a study of T cell responses to AZD1222 COVID-19 vaccine. TCRdb keeps only in-frame clones here, not all; method: immunoSEQ multiplex PCR. The table lists some 130,000 clones, approximately 92% of them singletons, with roughly 7% in the top ten. This clonotype was obtained from an adult who received the AZD1222 COVID-19 vaccine. The input for sequencing was peripheral blood, taken 28 days after the second AZD1222 dose.

This CDR3 reads CASSQGATGNTIYF. CDR3 bases: TGCGCCAGCAGCCAAGGGGCGACTGGAAACACCATATATTTT. The rearrangement joins TRBV4-3 to TRBJ1-3, with D unclear. This CDR3 has 14 residues. The germline V gene encodes CDR1 LGHNA and CDR2 YSLEER. Trimming left V 1 base short and J 2 bases short, with 6 bases between.